This entry is about one T cell receptor beta chain. What it binds is unknown. The V segment lost 0 bases and the J segment 7 bases; nucleotides outside the gene matches: 5. The CDR3 has 16 residues. Germline-derived CDR1 and CDR2 are KGHSH and LQKENI. The entry originates in a study of OX40 agonist ivuxolimab in advanced cancers. Study-wide background: The patients got ivuxolimab, which is an agonistic anti-OX40 (CD134) antibody. General study points: Expanded clones were, on average, more numerous in CD8+ T cells than in CD4+.

The protocol was immunoSEQ multiplex PCR, while the TCRdb copy is restricted to in-frame clones and leaves out a portion. The top ten clones hold more than 4.5% of a sample with under 80,000 clones, around 82% of them seen once. The receptor was derived from an adult with an advanced solid tumor such as melanoma, head and neck, liver or kidney cancer. This chain links TRBV18 with TRBJ2-2; 10 bases match TRBD2. The source was CD4+ or CD8+ T cells sorted from blood, collected in a trial of the OX40 agonist ivuxolimab. The CDR3 spells CASSPPASGSGGELFF. The CDR3, as DNA: TGTGCCAGCTCACCACCGGCTAGCGGGAGCGGCGGGGAGCTGTTTTTT.